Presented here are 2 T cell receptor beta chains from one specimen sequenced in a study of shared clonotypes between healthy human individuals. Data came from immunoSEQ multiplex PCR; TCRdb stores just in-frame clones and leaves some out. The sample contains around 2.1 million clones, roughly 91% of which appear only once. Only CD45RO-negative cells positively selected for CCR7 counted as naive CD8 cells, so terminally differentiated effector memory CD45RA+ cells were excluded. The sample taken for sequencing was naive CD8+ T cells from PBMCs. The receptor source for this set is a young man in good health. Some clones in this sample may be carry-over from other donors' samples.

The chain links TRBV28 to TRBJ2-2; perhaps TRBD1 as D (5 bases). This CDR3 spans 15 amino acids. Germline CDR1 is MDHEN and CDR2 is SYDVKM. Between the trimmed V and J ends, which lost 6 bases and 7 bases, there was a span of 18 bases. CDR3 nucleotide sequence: TGTGCCAGCAGGCCCGTTGCAGGGTTTGGCGGGGAGCTGTTTTTT. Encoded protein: CASRPVAGFGGELFF.

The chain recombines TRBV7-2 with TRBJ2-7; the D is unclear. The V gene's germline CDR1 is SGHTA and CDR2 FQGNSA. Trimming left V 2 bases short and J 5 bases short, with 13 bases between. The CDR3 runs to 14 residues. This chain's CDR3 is CASSLRSKVDEQYF. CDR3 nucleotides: TGTGCCAGCAGCTTAAGGTCGAAGGTTGACGAGCAGTACTTC.